A single sample gave rise to the 6 T cell receptor beta chains below, sequenced in a study of T-cell memory formation after mild COVID-19. TCRdb re-analysed the 5' RACE reads in MiXCR, keeping a single row per CDR3 protein. There are 470,000 or so distinct CDR3 sequences in the sample; over 15% occur only once, and 20% to 25% lies in the top ten. The sequenced material came from PBMCs or a T cell subset sorted from them (not recorded which). Source of these receptors: a man between 18 and 29 years old who had mild COVID-19 (a few samples of this study predate the infection). Cell type and time point are not known.

V gene TRBV11-2 combines with J gene TRBJ2-5; 9 nucleotides agree with TRBD2. V was pared by 5 bases and J by 5 bases, with 15 bases of the junction left unmatched. The germline CDR1 and CDR2 sequences are SGHAT and FQNNGV. The CDR3 is 17 residues long. This CDR3 is CASSPPTASGARETQYF. CDR3 in DNA: TGTGCCAGCAGCCCCCCCACGGCTAGCGGGGCGAGGGAGACCCAGTACTTC.

This clonotype was observed a handful of times. The chain carries TRBV28 and TRBJ1-1; tentative D call: TRBD1 (5 bases). The length of the CDR3 is 14 residues. V dropped 4 bases and J dropped 8 bases, with 17 bases sitting between them. Germline values: CDR1 MDHEN, CDR2 SYDVKM. DNA of the CDR3: TGTGCCAGCAGTTGGGGTGGAGGGGTAAAGGAAGCTTTCTTT. Protein sequence: CASSWGGGVKEAFF. Based on the CDR3 plus reference TRBV28 and TRBJ1-1, the full variable domain is DVKVTQSSRYLVKRTGEKVFLECVQDMDHENMFWYRQDPGLGLRLIYFSYDVKMKEKGDIPEGYSVSREKKERFSLILESASTNQTSMYLCASSWGGGVKEAFFGQGTRLTVV.

V and J are TRBV28 and TRBJ1-4; 8 nucleotides align to TRBD1. The germline V gene has CDR1 MDHEN and CDR2 SYDVKM. CDR3 length: 15 residues. V trimming: 5 bases; J trimming: 5 bases; junction bases outside the gene matches: 7. CDR3 DNA: TGTGCCAGCAGTGGTGCGGACAGGGAGAATGAAAAACTGTTTTTT. Amino acid sequence: CASSGADRENEKLFF. The full variable domain, rest sourced from reference TRBV28 and TRBJ1-4, is DVKVTQSSRYLVKRTGEKVFLECVQDMDHENMFWYRQDPGLGLRLIYFSYDVKMKEKGDIPEGYSVSREKKERFSLILESASTNQTSMYLCASSGADRENEKLFFGSGTQLSVL.

This clonotype was seen only a few times. The chain employs TRBV4-3 and TRBJ2-7; maybe TRBD2 (6 bases). This CDR3 is 16 amino acids long. V lost 1 base, J lost 6 bases, and 19 bases lay in between. CDR1 is LGHNA, CDR2 YSLEER, per germline. This chain's CDR3 is CASSQGWGAGSSEQYV. The CDR3 region has the DNA TGCGCCAGCAGCCAAGGGTGGGGAGCCGGGAGCAGCGAGCAGTACGTC.

The CDR3 reads CASSLQGEDTEAFF. CDR3 in DNA: TGCGCCAGCAGCCTGCAGGGAGAGGACACTGAAGCTTTCTTT. This chain connects TRBV5-1 to TRBJ1-1; D is possibly TRBD1 (5 bases). This CDR3 is built from 14 residues. V shed 4 bases and J shed 3 bases, with 13 bases lying between them. Germline CDR1 SGHRS, CDR2 YFSETQ.

This clonotype was detected many times. The V and J genes are TRBV4-3 and TRBJ2-5; no firm D call. Trimming stripped 2 bases from V and 3 bases from J, with 10 bases between. This CDR3 contains 14 residues. Germline loops: CDR1 LGHNA, CDR2 YSLEER. The CDR3 nucleotides are TGCGCCAGCAGCCAAATCGGCGGTGAAGAGACCCAGTACTTC. Protein product: CASSQIGGEETQYF.